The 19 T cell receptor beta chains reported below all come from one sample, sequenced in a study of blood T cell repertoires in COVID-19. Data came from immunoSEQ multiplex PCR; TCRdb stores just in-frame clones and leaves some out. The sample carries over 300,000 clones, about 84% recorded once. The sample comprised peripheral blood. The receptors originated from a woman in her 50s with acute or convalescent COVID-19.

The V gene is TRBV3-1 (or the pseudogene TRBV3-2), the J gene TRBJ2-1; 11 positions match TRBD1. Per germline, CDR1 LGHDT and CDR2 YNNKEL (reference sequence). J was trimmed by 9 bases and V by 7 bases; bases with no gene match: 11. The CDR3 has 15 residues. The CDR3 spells CASISGTGGDGEQFF. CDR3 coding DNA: TGTGCCAGCATCTCCGGGACAGGGGGTGACGGTGAGCAGTTCTTC.

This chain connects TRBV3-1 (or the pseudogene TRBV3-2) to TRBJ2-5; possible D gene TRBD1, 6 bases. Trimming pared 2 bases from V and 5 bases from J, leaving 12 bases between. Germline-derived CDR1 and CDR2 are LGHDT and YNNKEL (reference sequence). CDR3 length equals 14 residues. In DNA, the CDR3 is TGTGCCAGCAGCCAAAGAGCAGGGGTCGAGACCCAGTACTTC. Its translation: CASSQRAGVETQYF.

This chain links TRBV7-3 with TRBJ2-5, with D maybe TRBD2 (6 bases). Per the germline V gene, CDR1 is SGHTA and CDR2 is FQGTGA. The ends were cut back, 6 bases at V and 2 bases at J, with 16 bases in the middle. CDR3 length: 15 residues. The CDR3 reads CASSNRGTAQETQYF. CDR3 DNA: TGTGCCAGCAGTAACCGGGGGACTGCTCAAGAGACCCAGTACTTC.

The CDR3 coding sequence is TGTGCCAGTAGTATTGGTCCGGTGAACACTGAAGCTTTCTTT. Translation gives CASSIGPVNTEAFF. J is TRBJ1-1 and V is TRBV19; D unresolved. Germline CDR1 LNHDA, CDR2 SQIVND (reference sequence). The CDR3 extends over 14 amino acids. Deletions cut 3 bases from V and 0 bases from J, with 8 bases between.

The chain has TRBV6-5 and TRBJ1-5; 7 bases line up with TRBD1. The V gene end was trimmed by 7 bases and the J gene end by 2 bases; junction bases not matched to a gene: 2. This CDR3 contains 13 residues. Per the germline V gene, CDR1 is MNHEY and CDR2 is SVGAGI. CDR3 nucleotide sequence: TGTGCCAGCAAACAGGGGCGCAATCAGCCCCAGCATTTT. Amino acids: CASKQGRNQPQHF.

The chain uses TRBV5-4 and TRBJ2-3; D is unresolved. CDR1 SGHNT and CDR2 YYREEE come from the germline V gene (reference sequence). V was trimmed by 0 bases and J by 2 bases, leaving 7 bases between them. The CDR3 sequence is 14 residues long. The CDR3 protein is CASSLVSDTDTQYF. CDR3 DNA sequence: TGTGCCAGCAGCTTGGTAAGCGACACAGATACGCAGTATTTT.

The CDR3 sequence is CAWRKGQGARPTGANVLTF. The CDR3, as DNA: TGTGCCTGGAGGAAGGGACAGGGGGCGCGTCCCACCGGGGCCAACGTCCTGACTTTC. This sequence joins TRBV30 and TRBJ2-6, with TRBD1 matching over 12 bases. After removal of 3 bases from V and 4 bases from J, the junction contained 13 bases not matched to a gene. This CDR3 is 19 amino acids long. The germline gives CDR1 GTSNPN, CDR2 SVGIG (reference sequence).

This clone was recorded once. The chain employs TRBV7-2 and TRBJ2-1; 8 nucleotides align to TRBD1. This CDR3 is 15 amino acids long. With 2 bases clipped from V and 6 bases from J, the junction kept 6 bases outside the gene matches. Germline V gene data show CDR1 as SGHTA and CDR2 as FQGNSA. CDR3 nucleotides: TGTGCCAGCAGCTTATTTTCAGGGGGCATCAATGAGCAGTTCTTC. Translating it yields CASSLFSGGINEQFF.

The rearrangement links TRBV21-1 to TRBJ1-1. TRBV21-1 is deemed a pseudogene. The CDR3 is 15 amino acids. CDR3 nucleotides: TGTGCCAGCAGCAGTCGGGCCGGGGAGAACACTGAAGCTTTCTTT. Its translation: CASSSRAGENTEAFF.

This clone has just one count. The CDR3 coding sequence is TGTGCCAGCTCACATGACAGGGGGCCCAAACCCATCTATGGCTACACCTTC. This codes for CASSHDRGPKPIYGYTF. The V call is TRBV18, the J call TRBJ1-2, with 10 bases fitting TRBD1. Germline CDR1 reads KGHSH; CDR2 reads LQKENI. The junction had 12 bases not matched to a gene; V was cut back by 4 bases and J by 4 bases. The CDR3 runs 17 residues.

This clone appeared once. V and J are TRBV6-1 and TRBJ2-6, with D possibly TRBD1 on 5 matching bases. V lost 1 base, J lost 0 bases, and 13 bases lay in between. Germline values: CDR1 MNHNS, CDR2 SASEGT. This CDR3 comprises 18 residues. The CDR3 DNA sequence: TGTGCCAGCAGTGAAGTCAGGGAACGTCGCTCTGGGGCCAACGTCCTGACTTTC. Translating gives CASSEVRERRSGANVLTF.

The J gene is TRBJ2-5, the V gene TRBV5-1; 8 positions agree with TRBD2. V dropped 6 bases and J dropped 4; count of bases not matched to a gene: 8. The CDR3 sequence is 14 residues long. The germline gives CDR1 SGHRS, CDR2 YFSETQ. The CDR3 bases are TGCGCCAGCACTTCCAGCGGGAGAGGAGAGACCCAGTACTTC. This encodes CASTSSGRGETQYF. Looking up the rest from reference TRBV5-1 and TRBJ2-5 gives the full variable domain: KAGVTQTPRYLIKTRGQQVTLSCSPISGHRSVSWYQQTPGQGLQFLFEYFSETQRNKGNFPGRFSGRQFSNSRSEMNVSTLELGDSALYLCASTSSGRGETQYFGPGTRLLVL.

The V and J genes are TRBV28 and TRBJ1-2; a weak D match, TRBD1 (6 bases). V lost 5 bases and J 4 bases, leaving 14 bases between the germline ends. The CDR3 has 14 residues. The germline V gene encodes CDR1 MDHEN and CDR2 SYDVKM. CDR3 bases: TGTGCCAGCAGTCCCGAGGACAGCCTCTATGGCTACACCTTC. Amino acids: CASSPEDSLYGYTF.

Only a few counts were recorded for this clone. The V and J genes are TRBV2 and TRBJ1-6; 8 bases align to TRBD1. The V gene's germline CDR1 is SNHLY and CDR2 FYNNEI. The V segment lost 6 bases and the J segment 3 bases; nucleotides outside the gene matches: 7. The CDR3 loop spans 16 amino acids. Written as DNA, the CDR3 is TGTGCCAGCAGCGGGGACAGGAAAAGCTATAATTCACCCCTCCACTTT. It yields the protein CASSGDRKSYNSPLHF.

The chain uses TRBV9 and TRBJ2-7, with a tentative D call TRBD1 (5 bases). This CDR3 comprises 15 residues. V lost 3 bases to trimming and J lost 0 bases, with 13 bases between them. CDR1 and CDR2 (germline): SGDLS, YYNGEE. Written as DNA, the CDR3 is TGTGCCAGCAGCGCCCAGACAGTGGACTCCTACGAGCAGTACTTC. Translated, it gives CASSAQTVDSYEQYF.

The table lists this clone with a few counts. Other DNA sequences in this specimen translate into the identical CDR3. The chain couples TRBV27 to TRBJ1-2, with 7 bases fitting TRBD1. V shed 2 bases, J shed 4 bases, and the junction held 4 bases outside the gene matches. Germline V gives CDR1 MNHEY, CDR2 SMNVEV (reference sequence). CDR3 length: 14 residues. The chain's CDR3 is CASSLRQGGYGYTF. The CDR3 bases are TGTGCCAGCAGTTTACGACAGGGTGGCTATGGCTACACCTTC.

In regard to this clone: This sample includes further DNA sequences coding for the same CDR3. Written as DNA, the CDR3 is TGTGCCAGCAGCGTAGGTCAGGGGGCGATGAACACTGAAGCTTTCTTT. This translates into CASSVGQGAMNTEAFF. The chain uses TRBV9 and TRBJ1-1, with 8 bases aligning to TRBD1. The germline V gene encodes CDR1 SGDLS and CDR2 YYNGEE. This CDR3 spans 16 amino acids. V lost 0 bases to trimming and J lost 0 bases; unmatched junction nucleotides: 4. Drawing the rest from reference TRBV9 and TRBJ1-1, the complete variable domain is DSGVTQTPKHLITATGQRVTLRCSPRSGDLSVYWYQQSLDQGLQFLIQYYNGEERAKGNILERFSAQQFPDLHSELNLSSLELGDSALYFCASSVGQGAMNTEAFFGQGTRLTVV.

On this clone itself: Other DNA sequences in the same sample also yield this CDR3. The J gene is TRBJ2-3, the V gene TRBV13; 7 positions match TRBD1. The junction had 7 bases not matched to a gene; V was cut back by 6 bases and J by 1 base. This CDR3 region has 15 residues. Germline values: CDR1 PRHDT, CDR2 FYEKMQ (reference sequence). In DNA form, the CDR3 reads TGTGCCAGCAGTCCACGACAGGGCCGCACAGATACGCAGTATTTT. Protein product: CASSPRQGRTDTQYF.

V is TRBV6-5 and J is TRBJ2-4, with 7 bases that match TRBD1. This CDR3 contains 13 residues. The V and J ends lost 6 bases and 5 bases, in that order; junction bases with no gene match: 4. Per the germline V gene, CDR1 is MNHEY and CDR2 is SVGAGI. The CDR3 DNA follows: TGTGCCAGCAGCGTGGACAGGCAAAACATTCAGTACTTC. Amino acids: CASSVDRQNIQYF.